This TCR beta chain was found in a study of T cell responses to AZD1222 COVID-19 vaccine. General study findings and limits: Spike-specific TCR breadth and depth went up after people got two AZD1222 doses. The repertoires were collected only after the peak T cell response. Of spike-specific TCRs, nearly half reportedly target regions left unmutated in variants.

For this clone: Its matching antigen is unknown.

Produced via immunoSEQ multiplex PCR; TCRdb's table is partial and in-frame only. The table records roughly 97,000 clones, 88% of them present only once. This clonotype originated in an adult in good health. The input for sequencing was peripheral blood, taken on day 0 of AZD1222 vaccination.

In DNA, the CDR3 is TGTGCCAGCAGCTTCGACAGGGCCAATCAGCCCCAGCATTTT. It specifies CASSFDRANQPQHF. This chain connects TRBV5-6 to TRBJ1-5; 7 bases line up with TRBD1. The germline V gene has CDR1 SGHDT and CDR2 YYEEEE. CDR3 size: 14 residues. Unmatched junction bases numbered 2, after V lost 2 bases and J lost 3 bases.